The 2 T cell receptor beta chains listed next were all sequenced from one sample in a study of vaccination effects on CD4 cells after COVID-19. Profiling relied on immunoSEQ multiplex PCR, and the TCRdb table lists in-frame clones only, not all of them. The repertoire holds about 8,900 clones, with around 76% as singletons. Their antigen targets remain unknown. With more than 9 days of culture completed, CD4+ T cells were isolated. Participants were given two doses of BNT162b2 or mRNA-1273 vaccine. The sample here was CD4+ T cells from PBMCs cultured without peptide, taken after COVID-19 vaccination. The receptors stem from a human donor who received a COVID-19 vaccine.

This clone was detected a few times. The chain couples TRBV9 to TRBJ1-6; D call uncertain. CDR1 and CDR2 (germline): SGDLS, YYNGEE. This CDR3 has 13 residues. Deletions cut 0 bases from V and 7 bases from J, with 5 bases between. CDR3 residues: CASSVGGNSPLHF. CDR3 DNA: TGTGCCAGCAGCGTAGGGGGAAATTCACCCCTCCACTTT.

The J gene is TRBJ1-4, the V gene TRBV18, with D possibly matching TRBD1 (6 bases). Germline lookup yields CDR1 KGHSH and CDR2 LQKENI. V was shortened by 4 bases and J by 4 bases, with 16 bases between the two germline ends. The CDR3 sequence is 16 residues long. Here the CDR3 DNA reads TGTGCCAGCTCACTAAAAACAGGGACTCATAATGAAAAACTGTTTTTT. It specifies CASSLKTGTHNEKLFF.